This TCR beta chain stems from a study of T cells after yellow fever vaccination. Study-wide context: SMART-Seq v4 Ultra Low Input served to prepare low-cell-number fractions. General study findings and limits: Of the clonotypes, a small share occurred in both CD4 and CD8 compartments. Clones that expanded after primary vaccination mostly reappeared after the booster (around 96% CD4, 80% to 90% CD8).

V was cut by 1 base and J by 6 bases, with 18 bases left in between. The CDR3 runs to 16 residues. Looked up from germline, CDR1 is SGHTA and CDR2 is FQGTGA. By 5'RACE template switching, TCR cDNA was produced, with a universal primer site and UMIs added in the process. TCRdb recomputed calls from the 5' RACE reads with MiXCR, one row per CDR3 protein. In the table there are about 300,000 distinct CDR3 sequences, under 5% of which are singletons. Concerning this clonotype itself: What it binds is not known.

The clonotype was recovered from a man in his late teens or twenties who received the YFV17D yellow fever vaccine. The chain couples TRBV7-3 to TRBJ1-2, with a weak D call TRBD1 (5 bases). The sequencing used PBMCs, collected 5 days after the yellow fever booster vaccination. The CDR3 region has the DNA TGTGCCAGCAGCTTAAGCCCGTCAGGGATGGATGATGGCTACACCTTC. Translated, it gives CASSLSPSGMDDGYTF.